The subject of this entry is one TCR beta chain. Its specificity is unknown. The sample belongs to a study of tumour-infiltrating T cells in Burkitt lymphoma. Study overall: Repertoire clonality predicted overall and progression-free survival.

General study points: Several public clonotypes were shared across many Burkitt lymphoma patients.

Assay used: immunoSEQ multiplex PCR; TCRdb lists only in-frame clones, some missing. The data show approximately 730 clones, approximately 95% seen once. In germline, CDR1 is SGHRS, CDR2 YFSETQ. CDR3 length: 13 residues. Trimming removed 2 bases at V and 5 bases at J, with 8 bases between. This clonotype was sampled from a human donor with Burkitt lymphoma. This chain links TRBV5-1 with TRBJ2-1; D remains ambiguous. The source material was tumor tissue. CDR3 in DNA: TGCGCCAGCAGCTTAACATCAAACAATGAGCAGTTCTTC. Amino acids: CASSLTSNNEQFF.